Here is one TCR beta chain with its context. This entry is derived from a study of patients and donors after allogeneic stem cell transplantation. Germline V lookup: CDR1 MNHEY, CDR2 SMNVEV (reference sequence). Losses at the gene ends were 2 bases for V and 7 bases for J; bases not matched to a gene: 3. This CDR3 is 15 amino acids long. TCRdb redid the calling of the RT-PCR reads with MiXCR, one entry per CDR3 protein. Here the sample spans 920,000 or so distinct CDR3 sequences, roughly 17% being singletons. Sequenced input: blood, either unsorted or a sorted T cell fraction (not recorded which). V is TRBV27 and J is TRBJ2-1; TRBD2 aligns across 12 bases. The receptor was isolated from a human donor who was either an allogeneic HSCT recipient or a stem cell or donor lymphocyte infusion donor (not recorded which). It is not recorded whose cells these are; they may come from a transplant donor. CDR3 bases: TGTGCCAGCAGTTTAGTAGGACTAGCGGGGAATGAGCAGTTCTTC. Translation: CASSLVGLAGNEQFF.